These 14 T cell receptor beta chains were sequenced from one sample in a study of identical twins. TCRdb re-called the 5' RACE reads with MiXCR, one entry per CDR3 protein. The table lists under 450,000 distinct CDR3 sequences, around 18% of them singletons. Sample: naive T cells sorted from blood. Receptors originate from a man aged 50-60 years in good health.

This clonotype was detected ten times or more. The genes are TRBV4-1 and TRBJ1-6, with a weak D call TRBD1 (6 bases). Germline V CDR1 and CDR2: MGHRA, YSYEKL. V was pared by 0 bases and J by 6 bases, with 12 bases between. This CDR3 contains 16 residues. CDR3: CASSQEWGARNSPLHF. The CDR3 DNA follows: TGCGCCAGCAGCCAAGAATGGGGGGCACGTAATTCACCCCTCCACTTT.

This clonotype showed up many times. CDR3 in amino acids: CASSKTSRDGYTGELFF. CDR3 bases: TGTGCCAGCAGCAAAACCTCCCGGGACGGATACACCGGGGAGCTGTTTTTT. The chain carries TRBV21-1 and TRBJ2-2; the table gives TRBD1 as D, unverified against the DNA. TRBV21-1 is marked as a pseudogene. This CDR3 is built from 17 residues.

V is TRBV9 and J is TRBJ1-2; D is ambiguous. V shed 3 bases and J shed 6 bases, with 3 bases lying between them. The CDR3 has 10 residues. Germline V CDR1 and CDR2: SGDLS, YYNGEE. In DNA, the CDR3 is TGTGCCAGCAGCGGTAATGGCTACACCTTC. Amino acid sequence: CASSGNGYTF.

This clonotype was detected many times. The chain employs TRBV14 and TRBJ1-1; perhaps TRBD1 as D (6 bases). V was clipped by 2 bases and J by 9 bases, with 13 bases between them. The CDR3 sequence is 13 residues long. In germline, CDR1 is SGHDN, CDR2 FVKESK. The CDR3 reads CASSQRTGTKAFF. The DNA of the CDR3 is TGTGCCAGCAGCCAACGTACCGGGACAAAAGCTTTCTTT.

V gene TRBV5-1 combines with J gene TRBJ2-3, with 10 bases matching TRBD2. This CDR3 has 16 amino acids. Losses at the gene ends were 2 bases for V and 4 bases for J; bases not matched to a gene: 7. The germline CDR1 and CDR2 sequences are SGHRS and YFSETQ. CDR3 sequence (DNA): TGCGCCAGCAGCTTAGGTAGCGGGGGGCCCCCAGATACGCAGTATTTT. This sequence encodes CASSLGSGGPPDTQYF.

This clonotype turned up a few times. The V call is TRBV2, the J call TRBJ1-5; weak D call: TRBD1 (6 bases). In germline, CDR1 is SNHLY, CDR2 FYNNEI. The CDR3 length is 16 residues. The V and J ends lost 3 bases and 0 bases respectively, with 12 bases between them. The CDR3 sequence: CASSDRGVYSNQPQHF. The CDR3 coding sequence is TGTGCCAGCAGTGACAGGGGCGTGTATAGCAATCAGCCCCAGCATTTT.

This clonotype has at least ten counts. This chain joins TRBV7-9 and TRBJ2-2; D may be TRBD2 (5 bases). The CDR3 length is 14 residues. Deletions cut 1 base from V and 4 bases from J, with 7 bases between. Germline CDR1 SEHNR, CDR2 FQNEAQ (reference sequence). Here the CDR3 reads CASSLGRGTGELFF. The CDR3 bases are TGTGCCAGCAGCTTAGGTCGGGGCACCGGGGAGCTGTTTTTT.

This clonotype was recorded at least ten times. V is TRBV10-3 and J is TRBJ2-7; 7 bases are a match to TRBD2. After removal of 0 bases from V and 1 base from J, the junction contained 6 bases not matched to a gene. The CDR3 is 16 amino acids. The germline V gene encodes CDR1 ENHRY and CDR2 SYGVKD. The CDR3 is CAISESRGSGSYEQYF. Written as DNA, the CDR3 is TGTGCCATCAGTGAGTCGCGGGGTAGCGGGTCCTACGAGCAGTACTTC.

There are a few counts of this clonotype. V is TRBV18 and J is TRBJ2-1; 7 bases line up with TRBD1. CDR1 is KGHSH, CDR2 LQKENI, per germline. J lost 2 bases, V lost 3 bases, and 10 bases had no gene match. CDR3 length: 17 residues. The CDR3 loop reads CASSPLRTGDAYNEQFF. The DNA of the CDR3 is TGTGCCAGCTCACCTCTTCGGACAGGCGATGCCTACAATGAGCAGTTCTTC.

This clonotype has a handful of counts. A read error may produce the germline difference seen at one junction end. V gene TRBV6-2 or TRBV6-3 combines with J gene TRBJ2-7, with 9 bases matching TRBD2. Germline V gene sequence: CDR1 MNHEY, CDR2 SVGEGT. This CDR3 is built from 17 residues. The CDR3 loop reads CASSYPPASGISYEQYF. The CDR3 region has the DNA TGTGCCAGTAGTTATCCCCCAGCTAGCGGGATTTCCTACGAGCAGTACTTC.

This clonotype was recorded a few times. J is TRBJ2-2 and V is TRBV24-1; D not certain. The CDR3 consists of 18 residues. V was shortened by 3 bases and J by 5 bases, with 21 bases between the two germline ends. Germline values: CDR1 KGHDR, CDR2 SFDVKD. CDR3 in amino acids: CATSDGPGPRMRTGELFF. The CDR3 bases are TGTGCCACCAGTGATGGACCTGGGCCCCGAATGAGGACCGGGGAGCTGTTTTTT.

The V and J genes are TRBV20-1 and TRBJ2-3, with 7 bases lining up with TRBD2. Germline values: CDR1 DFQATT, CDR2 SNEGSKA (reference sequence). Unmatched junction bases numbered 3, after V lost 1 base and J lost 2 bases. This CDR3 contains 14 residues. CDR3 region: CSARGREDTDTQYF. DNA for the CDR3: TGCAGTGCTAGAGGCCGGGAGGACACAGATACGCAGTATTTT.

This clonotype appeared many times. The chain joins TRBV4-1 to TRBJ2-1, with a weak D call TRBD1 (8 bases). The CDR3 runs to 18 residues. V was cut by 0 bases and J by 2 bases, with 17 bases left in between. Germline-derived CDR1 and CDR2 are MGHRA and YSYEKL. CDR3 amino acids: CASSQDHRGGVAYNEQFF. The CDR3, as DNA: TGCGCCAGCAGCCAAGATCACAGGGGGGGAGTCGCCTACAATGAGCAGTTCTTC.

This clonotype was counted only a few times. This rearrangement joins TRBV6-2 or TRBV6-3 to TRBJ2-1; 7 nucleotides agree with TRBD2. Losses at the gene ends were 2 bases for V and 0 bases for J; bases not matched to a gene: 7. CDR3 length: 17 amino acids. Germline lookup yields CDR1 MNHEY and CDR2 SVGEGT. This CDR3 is CASSYADGLDSYNEQFF. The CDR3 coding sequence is TGTGCCAGCAGTTACGCGGACGGACTAGACTCCTACAATGAGCAGTTCTTC.